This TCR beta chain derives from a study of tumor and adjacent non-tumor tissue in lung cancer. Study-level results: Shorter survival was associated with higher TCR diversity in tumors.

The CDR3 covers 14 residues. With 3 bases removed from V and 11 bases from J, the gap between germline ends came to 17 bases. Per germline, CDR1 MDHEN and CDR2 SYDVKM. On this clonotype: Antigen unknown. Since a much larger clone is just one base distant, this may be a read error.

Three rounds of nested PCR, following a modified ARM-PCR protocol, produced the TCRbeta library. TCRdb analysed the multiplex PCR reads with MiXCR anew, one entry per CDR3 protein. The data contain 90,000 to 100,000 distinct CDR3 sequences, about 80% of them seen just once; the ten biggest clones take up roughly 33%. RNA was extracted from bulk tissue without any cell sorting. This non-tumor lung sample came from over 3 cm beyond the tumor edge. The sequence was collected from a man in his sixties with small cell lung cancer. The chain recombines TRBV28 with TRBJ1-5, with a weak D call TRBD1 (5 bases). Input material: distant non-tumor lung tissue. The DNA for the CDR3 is TGTGCCAGCAGTTTGCAGGGTCCGAACCGGTCCCAGCATTTT. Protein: CASSLQGPNRSQHF.